What follows are 12 T cell receptor beta chains derived from one specimen sequenced in a study of cytomegalovirus exposure and HLA in healthy donors. It was with 60 Vbeta and 13 Jbeta primers that the PCR ran. Profiling relied on immunoSEQ multiplex PCR, and the TCRdb table lists in-frame clones only, not all of them. Found here are about 160,000 clones, 80% of them singletons; the top ten hold 6.3%. The sequencing sample was made of PBMCs. The receptors originated from a male donor in good health and CMV-seropositive.

J is TRBJ2-7 and V is TRBV27, with D perhaps TRBD1 (6 bases). The CDR3 totals 13 residues. Trimming shortened V by 10 bases and J by 7 bases, and 20 bases separated the two germline ends. Germline values: CDR1 MNHEY, CDR2 SMNVEV (reference sequence). For the CDR3, the DNA is TGTGCCACCCGGGCCCCGGGGACACCAGAGCAGTACTTC. Its translation is CATRAPGTPEQYF.

This clone was seen only a few times. V is TRBV6-5 and J is TRBJ1-2, with a tentative D call TRBD1 (5 bases). This CDR3 comprises 16 residues. V was pared by 4 bases and J by 0 bases, with 15 bases between. Per germline, CDR1 MNHEY and CDR2 SVGAGI. CDR3 nucleotides: TGTGCCAGCAGTTCCTTTTTTGACAGAGCTAACTATGGCTACACCTTC. Amino acids: CASSSFFDRANYGYTF.

V is TRBV5-1 and J is TRBJ2-3, with 13 bases matching TRBD2. Germline V gives CDR1 SGHRS, CDR2 YFSETQ. J gave up 2 bases and V 3 bases, and 6 bases lay outside the gene matches. CDR3 length equals 17 residues. In nucleotides, the CDR3 is TGCGCCAGCAGCTCCTCCGGGACTAGCGGGATCACAGATACGCAGTATTTT. Its translation: CASSSSGTSGITDTQYF.

The CDR3 DNA follows: TGTGCCAGTAACCTAGCGGGAGGGCCAAGTGAGCAGTTCTTC. It yields the protein CASNLAGGPSEQFF. V and J are TRBV19 and TRBJ2-1; 12 bases agree with TRBD2. The germline CDR1 and CDR2 sequences are LNHDA and SQIVND (reference sequence). The CDR3 contains 14 residues. Trimming at V came to 7 bases and at J to 9 bases, leaving 7 bases not matched to a gene.

The gene calls are TRBV27 and TRBJ2-3, with 7 positions matching TRBD2. With V trimmed by 4 bases and J by 8 bases, 3 bases remained unmatched. The CDR3 sequence is 12 residues long. CDR1 is MNHEY and CDR2 is SMNVEV in the germline V gene (reference sequence). As DNA, the CDR3 is TGTGCCAGCAGTTGGGGGGGAGGTACGCAGTATTTT. Amino acid sequence: CASSWGGGTQYF.

The gene calls are TRBV13 and TRBJ2-3; D call uncertain. V was cut by 2 bases and J by 5 bases, with 11 bases left in between. The germline V gene has CDR1 PRHDT and CDR2 FYEKMQ (reference sequence). There are 14 residues in the CDR3. The CDR3 bases are TGTGCCAGCAGCTTAACGCTAAACGGAGATACGCAGTATTTT. As protein: CASSLTLNGDTQYF.

This chain links TRBV7-9 with TRBJ1-2; 7 nucleotides align to TRBD1. CDR1 and CDR2 (germline): SEHNR, FQNEAQ (reference sequence). The CDR3 loop spans 14 amino acids. The ends lost 5 bases at V and 0 bases at J; junction bases unmatched: 3. This CDR3 reads CASSRDSPNYGYTF. In nucleotides, the CDR3 is TGTGCCAGCAGCCGGGACAGTCCTAACTATGGCTACACCTTC.

V usage is TRBV2 and J usage is TRBJ1-5; a possible D gene is TRBD1 (5 bases). V was shortened by 3 bases and J by 3 bases, with 9 bases between the two germline ends. The germline gives CDR1 SNHLY, CDR2 FYNNEI. The CDR3 spans 14 residues. The CDR3 nucleotides read TGTGCCAGCAGTGACTCAGGGCCCAATCAGCCCCAGCATTTT. Encoded protein: CASSDSGPNQPQHF. The full variable domain, with the rest looked up from reference TRBV2 and TRBJ1-5, is EPEVTQTPSHQVTQMGQEVILRCVPISNHLYFYWYRQILGQKVEFLVSFYNNEISEKSEIFDDQFSVERPDGSNFTLKIRSTKLEDSAMYFCASSDSGPNQPQHFGDGTRLSIL.

Only one count was recorded for this clone. The chain links TRBV11-2 to TRBJ1-1; possibly TRBD1 for D (5 bases). The germline V gene encodes CDR1 SGHAT and CDR2 FQNNGV. There are 16 residues in the CDR3. The ends were cut back, 3 bases at V and 1 base at J, with 15 bases in the middle. This CDR3 is CASSFLSGGGNTEAFF. Written as DNA, the CDR3 is TGTGCCAGCAGCTTTCTTTCGGGGGGAGGGAACACTGAAGCTTTCTTT. Variable domain in full (rest from reference TRBV11-2 and TRBJ1-1): EAGVAQSPRYKIIEKRQSVAFWCNPISGHATLYWYQQILGQGPKLLIQFQNNGVVDDSQLPKDRFSAERLKGVDSTLKIQPAKLEDSAVYLCASSFLSGGGNTEAFFGQGTRLTVV.

The genes are TRBV29-1 and TRBJ2-1; 11 nucleotides agree with TRBD2. This CDR3 is built from 14 residues. Germline V lookup: CDR1 SQVTM, CDR2 ANQGSEA. The J segment lost 7 bases and the V segment lost 4 bases, leaving 6 bases of the junction unmatched. The CDR3 loop is CSVVSGRDRNEQFF. In DNA form, the CDR3 reads TGCAGCGTTGTTAGCGGGAGGGATAGGAATGAGCAGTTCTTC.

V gene TRBV5-6 combines with J gene TRBJ2-7; D gene uncertain. The length of the CDR3 is 11 residues. Germline V gene sequence: CDR1 SGHDT, CDR2 YYEEEE. The V and J ends lost 4 bases and 6 bases respectively, with 8 bases between them. CDR3: CASSAMSEQYF. For the CDR3, the DNA is TGTGCCAGCAGCGCGATGTCCGAGCAGTACTTC.

This chain's CDR3 is CASSLVPTSSTDTQYF. The CDR3 region has the DNA TGTGCCAGCAGCTTGGTCCCTACTTCTAGCACAGATACGCAGTATTTT. The chain is built from TRBV5-4 and TRBJ2-3; D unclear. From germline, CDR1 is SGHNT and CDR2 YYREEE (reference sequence). The CDR3 has 16 residues. Trimming shortened V by 0 bases and J by 0 bases, and 11 bases separated the two germline ends.